Sequencing of this TCR beta chain was carried out in a study of blood T cell repertoires in COVID-19. Study details: Sources were T cells, B-cell-depleted T cells, or PBMCs; the material itself was cDNA or gDNA.

This CDR3 region has 17 residues. Per germline, CDR1 SQVTM and CDR2 ANQGSEA. Trimming stripped 5 bases from V and 0 bases from J, with 22 bases between. Authors' data handling: The assay estimated nucleated cells by amplifying reference gene primers. Profiled with immunoSEQ multiplex PCR; TCRdb holds only in-frame clones, not every one. The V and J calls and clone size were taken over from that table, and D and trimming were inferred from the DNA. The sample contains 200,000 to 250,000 clones, roughly 81% of which appear only once. V usage is TRBV29-1 and J usage is TRBJ1-1, with D tentatively TRBD1 (6 bases). This receptor was identified in a woman older than 75 with COVID-19, enrolled during active disease. The sequencing sample was made of peripheral blood. This chain's CDR3 is CSVIKTGTPPLNTEAFF. Here the CDR3 DNA reads TGCAGCGTTATTAAAACAGGGACACCGCCCTTGAACACTGAAGCTTTCTTT.